This T cell receptor (beta chain) was found in a study of T cell responses to AZD1222 COVID-19 vaccine. There are 18 residues in the CDR3. The V and J ends lost 6 bases and 4 bases, in that order; junction bases with no gene match: 12. CDR1 is ENHRY, CDR2 SYGVKD, per germline. Sequencing was performed with immunoSEQ multiplex PCR; in TCRdb, only in-frame clones are kept and a portion is missing. The sample holds roughly 110,000 clones, around 90% seen once. Source: peripheral blood, taken 28 days after the second AZD1222 dose. The TCR comes from an adult who received the AZD1222 COVID-19 vaccine. The chain links TRBV10-3 to TRBJ2-3; 14 bases map to TRBD2. The CDR3 sequence: CAIRKGLAGAPWADTQYF. The CDR3 DNA reads TGTGCCATCAGGAAGGGACTAGCGGGGGCCCCATGGGCAGATACGCAGTATTTT.